These 8 T cell receptor beta chains came from one sample sequenced in a study of immune evolution from preneoplasia to lung adenocarcinoma. The method was immunoSEQ multiplex PCR; TCRdb's version includes in-frame clones alone and lacks a portion of them. The sample shows more than 13,000 clones, more than 80% of them seen only once. The specimen sequenced was FFPE minimally invasive lung adenocarcinoma tissue. These receptors all stem from a person between 65 and 79 years old with lung adenocarcinoma.

CDR3 nucleotide sequence: TGTGCCAGCAGCGCGCGGACAGGGGTTGGCTACACCTTC. Translated, it gives CASSARTGVGYTF. This chain joins TRBV11-1 and TRBJ1-2; 9 nucleotides align to TRBD1. CDR3 size: 13 residues. Per the germline V gene, CDR1 is SGHAT and CDR2 is FQDESV (reference sequence). V gave up 5 bases and J gave up 7 bases; unmatched junction bases: 5.

V gene TRBV7-9 combines with J gene TRBJ2-2; unclear D gene. Trimming removed 5 bases at V and 1 base at J, with 8 bases between. Germline V gives CDR1 SEHNR, CDR2 FQNEAQ (reference sequence). The CDR3 runs 14 residues. The DNA of the CDR3 is TGTGCCAGCAGCGCCCACCTGAACACCGGGGAGCTGTTTTTT. Amino acids: CASSAHLNTGELFF.

The chain has TRBV27 and TRBJ1-2, with 10 positions matching TRBD1. Trimming at V came to 4 bases and at J to 3 bases, leaving 8 bases not matched to a gene. This CDR3 has 16 residues. CDR1 is MNHEY and CDR2 is SMNVEV in the germline V gene (reference sequence). The CDR3 reads CASSSNRQGAYYGYTF. In DNA, the CDR3 is TGTGCCAGCAGTTCCAATCGACAGGGGGCATACTATGGCTACACCTTC.

The chain is built from TRBV6-1 and TRBJ1-5; D possibly corresponds to TRBD1 (6 bases). Trimming removed 7 bases from V and 1 base from J, with 11 bases in between. CDR1 is MNHNS, CDR2 SASEGT, per germline. The CDR3 consists of 14 residues. The CDR3: CASKKGGSNQPQHF. CDR3 bases: TGTGCCAGCAAGAAGGGGGGGAGCAATCAGCCCCAGCATTTT.

This clone occurred once. This chain links TRBV18 with TRBJ2-1, with a possible D match to TRBD2 (5 bases). This CDR3 is 16 amino acids long. With 0 bases removed from V and 5 bases from J, the gap between germline ends came to 14 bases. Germline V gives CDR1 KGHSH, CDR2 LQKENI. In DNA, the CDR3 is TGTGCCAGCTCACCACCGGGAGACCCAACCAACAATGAGCAGTTCTTC. It specifies CASSPPGDPTNNEQFF.

J is TRBJ1-1 and V is TRBV5-1; D may be TRBD1 (6 bases). V lost 3 bases and J lost 0, with 15 bases in between. CDR1 is SGHRS and CDR2 is YFSETQ in the germline V gene. The CDR3 is made up of 16 amino acids. The CDR3 DNA reads as TGCGCCAGCAGCTCAACCCCTCAGGGGATGAACACTGAAGCTTTCTTT. Its protein product is CASSSTPQGMNTEAFF.

This clone was seen a handful of times. This rearrangement joins TRBV9 to TRBJ2-3; D perhaps matches TRBD2 (6 bases). Trimming took 3 bases from V and 1 from J, leaving 12 bases between them. This CDR3 is built from 15 residues. Germline lookup yields CDR1 SGDLS and CDR2 YYNGEE. The CDR3 DNA reads as TGTGCCAGCAGCGAAGGAGGGTTGGGCACAGATACGCAGTATTTT. Its translation is CASSEGGLGTDTQYF.

In its sample, this clone was seen a few times. V gene TRBV19 combines with J gene TRBJ1-2; TRBD1 matches at 7 bases. This CDR3 has 16 amino acids. Germline values: CDR1 LNHDA, CDR2 SQIVND (reference sequence). Germline trimming cut 6 bases from V and 0 bases from J; bases unmatched to any gene: 10. The CDR3 sequence: CASRINGQVTNYGYTF. The CDR3 bases are TGTGCCAGTAGGATCAATGGACAGGTTACTAACTATGGCTACACCTTC.